These T cell receptor beta chains were read from a single sample in a study of early T cells in non-severe SARS-CoV-2 infection. TCRdb reprocessed the 5' RACE reads with MiXCR, giving one entry per CDR3 protein. The sample consists of about 83,000 distinct CDR3 sequences, around 12% of them appearing once. The sequencing input was whole blood. The source of these receptors is an adult who was a healthcare worker with PCR-confirmed SARS-CoV-2 infection or an uninfected control (not recorded which). Each CDR3 is given with its conserved first and last residue. D genes are given only for firm matches.

cdr3_aa j_call v_call d_call
CASSWDGQGSYNEQFF TRBJ2-1 TRBV5-1 TRBD1
CASSSWTGGTEAFF TRBJ1-1 TRBV7-9 TRBD1
CASSDQLLSSGNTIYF TRBJ1-3 TRBV9 NA
CATTGTSGQETQYF TRBJ2-5 TRBV7-2 TRBD2
CASGTTNEKLFF TRBJ1-4 TRBV10-3 NA
CSARLASYEQYF TRBJ2-7 TRBV20-1 TRBD2
CASSARSAKNIQYF TRBJ2-4 TRBV19 NA
CATAGVPLAGEYAGELFF TRBJ2-2 TRBV24-1 TRBD2
CASREPGQGNEKLFF TRBJ1-4 TRBV6-5 TRBD1
CSLNGPPRGETQYF TRBJ2-5 TRBV29-1 NA
CASSRGQANTEAFF TRBJ1-1 TRBV5-4 TRBD1
CASSAKPVPGELFF TRBJ2-2 TRBV9 NA
CASSFGDSWDTEAFF TRBJ1-1 TRBV10-2 TRBD1
CASSQEALLGGNTDTQYF TRBJ2-3 TRBV4-2 NA
CASSLGGQATRGYF TRBJ2-7 TRBV11-1 TRBD1
CSVGYFGEQYF TRBJ2-7 TRBV29-1 NA
CASSLDGRDTQYF TRBJ2-3 TRBV5-1 NA
CASSLAHTYNEQFF TRBJ2-1 TRBV11-3 NA
CATSVNRDFGNEQFF TRBJ2-1 TRBV24-1 NA
CAISDGLSNQPQHF TRBJ1-5 TRBV10-3 NA
CASSLAIPFPQDTQYF TRBJ2-3 TRBV5-1 NA
CSVEWGRGEETQYF TRBJ2-5 TRBV29-1 NA
CAWEGQIKNIQYF TRBJ2-4 TRBV30 TRBD1
CSVEVRESSYNEQFF TRBJ2-1 TRBV29-1 NA
CASSSPRGRGVNTEAFF TRBJ1-1 TRBV7-8 NA
CSAPDREKLFF TRBJ1-4 TRBV20-1 NA
CASSPILALPLYNEQFF TRBJ2-1 TRBV11-2 TRBD2
CASSPPSYEQYF TRBJ2-7 TRBV7-2 NA
CATTPGRRTEAFF TRBJ1-1 TRBV19 NA
CSASDGNTEAFF TRBJ1-1 TRBV20-1 NA
CASRPYRVRGNTEAFF TRBJ1-1 TRBV6-2/TRBV6-3 NA
CASSLGLNNQPQHF TRBJ1-5 TRBV27 NA
CASSRDLTYEQYF TRBJ2-7 TRBV9 NA
CASSPTGQVGNTIYF TRBJ1-3 TRBV27 NA
CSASGREHGYTF TRBJ1-2 TRBV20-1 NA
CAISAQREGLSYNEQFF TRBJ2-1 TRBV10-3 TRBD2
CASSQVTSGNNEQFF TRBJ2-1 TRBV4-3 TRBD2
CASSQGSGRALYAGELFF TRBJ2-2 TRBV3-1 TRBD2
CSARFPTSGTPYEQYF TRBJ2-7 TRBV20-1 TRBD2
CASSQDLTRGNTGELFF TRBJ2-2 TRBV4-1 NA
CASSFGSLYYEQFF TRBJ2-1 TRBV7-2 NA
CASSKNRILGGQYF TRBJ2-7 TRBV11-2 NA
CASRPSRGRAFF TRBJ1-1 TRBV27 NA
CASTPRPGLDGSDSPLHF TRBJ1-6 TRBV4-1 NA
CASQGLAKNIQYF TRBJ2-4 TRBV5-1 NA
CASSPSQGGSYEQYF TRBJ2-7 TRBV7-7 TRBD1
CASSTLAGVNIQYF TRBJ2-4 TRBV6-2/TRBV6-3 TRBD2
CASSRGAQGAGTGELFF TRBJ2-2 TRBV5-4 TRBD1
CASSATKTEAFF TRBJ1-1 TRBV18 NA
CAISDTYQETQYF TRBJ2-5 TRBV10-3 NA
CASKSPSGSDGTDTQYF TRBJ2-3 TRBV12-3/TRBV12-4 TRBD2
CASSPRRGKETQYF TRBJ2-5 TRBV11-2 TRBD2
CASSLRTGLGMTYGYTF TRBJ1-2 TRBV7-8 TRBD1
CASSFMGLDSPLHF TRBJ1-6 TRBV12-3/TRBV12-4 NA
CASNRPGTSFYELYF TRBJ2-7 TRBV6-2/TRBV6-3 NA